What follows are 18 T cell receptor beta chains derived from one specimen sequenced in a study of cytomegalovirus exposure and HLA in healthy donors. With 60 Vbeta and 13 Jbeta primers, the PCR was carried out. Clones were read by immunoSEQ multiplex PCR, and TCRdb kept only the in-frame ones, dropping some. The sample records 150,000 or so clones, 73% being singletons. The sequencing sample was made of PBMCs. These receptors were taken from a woman in her late teens or twenties in good health and CMV-seronegative.

The chain is built from TRBV28 and TRBJ1-2; D unresolved. V shed 7 bases and J shed 4 bases, with 13 bases lying between them. This CDR3 is built from 13 residues. In germline, CDR1 is MDHEN, CDR2 SYDVKM. CDR3 nucleotides: TGTGCCAGCACCCCCAGACGGGGCTATGGCTACACCTTC. Its protein is CASTPRRGYGYTF.

The V call is TRBV29-1, the J call TRBJ1-1, with a weak D call TRBD1 (5 bases). Germline CDR1 reads SQVTM; CDR2 reads ANQGSEA. V was cut by 2 bases and J by 4 bases, with 8 bases left in between. The CDR3 consists of 12 residues. DNA of the CDR3: TGCAGCGTTGAACAGGGACTCACTGAAGCTTTCTTT. Encoded protein: CSVEQGLTEAFF. The complete variable domain, with remaining parts taken from reference TRBV29-1 and TRBJ1-1, reads SAVISQKPSRDICQRGTSLTIQCQVDSQVTMMFWYRQQPGQSLTLIATANQGSEATYESGFVIDKFPISRPNLTFSTLTVSNMSPEDSSIYLCSVEQGLTEAFFGQGTRLTVV.

This clone was seen once. This chain joins TRBV28 and TRBJ1-6, with 8 nucleotides matching TRBD1. The CDR3 totals 19 residues. The germline gives CDR1 MDHEN, CDR2 SYDVKM. The ends lost 5 bases at V and 7 bases at J; junction bases unmatched: 19. Here the CDR3 reads CASSPVRGGIRGQNSPLHF. For the CDR3, the DNA is TGTGCCAGCAGTCCCGTCCGAGGAGGAATCAGGGGGCAGAATTCACCCCTCCACTTT.

The chain recombines TRBV11-2 with TRBJ1-4; TRBD1 is a possible D gene (5 bases). The V end was cut by 4 bases, the J end by 8 bases, with 17 bases between. Looked up from germline, CDR1 is SGHAT and CDR2 is FQNNGV. This CDR3 spans 15 amino acids. DNA of the CDR3: TGTGCCAGCAGCTCCGTGGGCCAGGGCAAAGAAAAACTGTTTTTT. Translating it yields CASSSVGQGKEKLFF.

This chain links TRBV7-2 with TRBJ2-5, with 9 bases that match TRBD1. V shed 4 bases, J shed 5 bases, and the junction held 8 bases outside the gene matches. The CDR3 consists of 15 residues. Germline values: CDR1 SGHTA, CDR2 FQGNSA. The CDR3 sequence is CASSYRDRVGETQYF. The CDR3 DNA reads as TGTGCCAGCAGCTATCGGGACAGGGTGGGGGAGACCCAGTACTTC.

The chain joins TRBV7-8 to TRBJ2-2, with 16 bases matching TRBD2. The CDR3 is made up of 18 amino acids. Germline-derived CDR1 and CDR2 are SGHVS and FQNEAQ. Trimming removed 5 bases from V and 6 bases from J; junction bases left unmatched: 9. The CDR3 here is CASSPLGLAGGLSGELFF. The CDR3 coding sequence is TGTGCCAGCAGCCCCTTGGGACTAGCGGGGGGGCTGTCCGGGGAGCTGTTTTTT.

The sample holds a few counts of this clone. CDR3 region: CASSLERGLGGTQYF. In DNA, the CDR3 is TGTGCCAGCAGCTTAGAACGTGGACTAGGGGGGACCCAGTACTTC. J is TRBJ2-5 and V is TRBV11-2; possibly TRBD2 for D (7 bases). The CDR3 length is 15 residues. Germline V gene data show CDR1 as SGHAT and CDR2 as FQNNGV. Trimming removed 0 bases at V and 7 bases at J, with 15 bases between.

This clone was seen only a few times. This chain uses TRBV4-2 with TRBJ2-1, with TRBD2 identical over 14 bases. Per the germline V gene, CDR1 is LGHNA and CDR2 is YNFKEQ. The V and J ends lost 5 bases and 0 bases, in that order; junction bases with no gene match: 6. The CDR3 is made up of 18 amino acids. This CDR3 is CASSSGLAGGPSYNEQFF. The CDR3 DNA is TGTGCCAGCAGCTCTGGACTAGCGGGAGGACCCTCCTACAATGAGCAGTTCTTC.

The chain links TRBV27 to TRBJ1-1; tentatively, D is TRBD1 (6 bases). The CDR3 totals 14 residues. Germline assignment: CDR1 MNHEY and CDR2 SMNVEV (reference sequence). V gave up 4 bases and J gave up 4 bases, with 13 bases separating them. The CDR3 protein is CASSSGRGGTEAFF. In nucleotides, the CDR3 is TGTGCCAGCAGTTCAGGGAGGGGGGGCACTGAAGCTTTCTTT.

This clone was counted once. The chain is built from TRBV4-3 and TRBJ1-1; D gene uncertain. This CDR3 is 15 amino acids long. Germline lookup yields CDR1 LGHNA and CDR2 YSLEER. V was trimmed by 0 bases and J by 0 bases, leaving 8 bases between them. CDR3 nucleotide sequence: TGCGCCAGCAGCCAAGAAGCTTTGGTGAACACTGAAGCTTTCTTT. Translation gives CASSQEALVNTEAFF.

The chain couples TRBV6-4 to TRBJ2-3, with 9 bases aligning to TRBD1. The CDR3 has 15 amino acids. J lost 4 bases, V lost 0 bases, and 2 bases had no gene match. Germline V gene data show CDR1 as MRHNA and CDR2 as SNTAGT. The DNA of the CDR3 is TGTGCCAGCAGTGACTCAACAGGGGGCTCAGATACGCAGTATTTT. This translates into CASSDSTGGSDTQYF.

V gene TRBV7-9 combines with J gene TRBJ2-1; TRBD2 agrees at 9 bases. The CDR3 sequence is 14 residues long. Germline assignment: CDR1 SEHNR and CDR2 FQNEAQ (reference sequence). The V gene end was trimmed by 3 bases and the J gene end by 5 bases; junction bases not matched to a gene: 2. DNA for the CDR3: TGTGCCAGCAGCTTTCTAGCGGGACACAATGAGCAGTTCTTC. This encodes CASSFLAGHNEQFF.

Only a few counts were recorded for this clone. The chain carries TRBV6-6 and TRBJ2-2, with D tentatively TRBD1 (5 bases). The CDR3 consists of 15 residues. V was cut by 0 bases and J by 4 bases, with 9 bases left in between. The V gene's germline CDR1 is MNHNY and CDR2 SVGAGI (reference sequence). CDR3 residues: CASSYSSGPTGELFF. As DNA, the CDR3 is TGTGCCAGCAGTTACTCGTCAGGGCCCACCGGGGAGCTGTTTTTT.

The chain employs TRBV29-1 and TRBJ1-1; D not certain. This CDR3 has 10 residues. Germline CDR1 SQVTM, CDR2 ANQGSEA. V lost 3 bases, J lost 10 bases, and 9 bases lay in between. The CDR3 here is CSVDAYGAFF. The CDR3 region has the DNA TGCAGCGTTGATGCCTATGGAGCTTTCTTT.

The V gene is TRBV5-4, the J gene TRBJ2-2; D not resolved. CDR1 SGHNT and CDR2 YYREEE come from the germline V gene (reference sequence). This CDR3 contains 18 residues. V lost 4 bases and J lost 1, with 20 bases in between. CDR3 DNA sequence: TGTGCCAGCAGCCCACGGGTGACGGTACCTGGGAACACCGGGGAGCTGTTTTTT. Encoded protein: CASSPRVTVPGNTGELFF.

The chain recombines TRBV4-3 with TRBJ1-5; D gene unclear. V was shortened by 0 bases and J by 0 bases, with 9 bases between the two germline ends. Germline V gene lookup returns CDR1 LGHNA and CDR2 YSLEER. There are 16 residues in the CDR3. As DNA, the CDR3 is TGCGCCAGCAGCCAAGATAGCGGATATAGCAATCAGCCCCAGCATTTT. Translated: CASSQDSGYSNQPQHF.

The rearrangement joins TRBV5-5 to TRBJ1-5, with D perhaps matching TRBD1 (6 bases). The germline V gene has CDR1 SGHKS and CDR2 YYEKEE (reference sequence). The CDR3 loop spans 14 amino acids. V shed 1 base and J shed 4 bases, with 9 bases lying between them. The CDR3 DNA reads TGTGCCAGCAGCTTGTTAACAGGGAATCAGCCCCAGCATTTT. Protein: CASSLLTGNQPQHF.

This clone has just one count. The CDR3 DNA reads TGTGCCAGCAGCTTGGTTGGGACAGGGAACACCGGGGAGCTGTTTTTT. Amino acid sequence: CASSLVGTGNTGELFF. The chain uses TRBV5-4 and TRBJ2-2, with 8 positions matching TRBD1. The CDR3 is 16 residues long. Per germline, CDR1 SGHNT and CDR2 YYREEE (reference sequence). The junction had 2 bases not matched to a gene; V was cut back by 0 bases and J by 1 base.